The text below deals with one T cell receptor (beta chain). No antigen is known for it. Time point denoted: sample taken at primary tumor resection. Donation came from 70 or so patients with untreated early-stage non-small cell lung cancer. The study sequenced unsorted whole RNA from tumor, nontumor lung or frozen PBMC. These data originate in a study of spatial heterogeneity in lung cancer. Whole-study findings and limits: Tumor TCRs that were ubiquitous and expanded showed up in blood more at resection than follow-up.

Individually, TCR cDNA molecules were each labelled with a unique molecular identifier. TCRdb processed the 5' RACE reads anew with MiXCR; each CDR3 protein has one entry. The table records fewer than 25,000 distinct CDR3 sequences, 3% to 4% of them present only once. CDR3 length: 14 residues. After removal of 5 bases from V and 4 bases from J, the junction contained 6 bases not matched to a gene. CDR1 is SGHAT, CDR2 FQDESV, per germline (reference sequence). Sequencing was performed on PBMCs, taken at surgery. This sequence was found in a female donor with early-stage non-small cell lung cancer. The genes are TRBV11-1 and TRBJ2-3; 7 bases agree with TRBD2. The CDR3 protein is CASSLRTSSDTQYF. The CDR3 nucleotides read TGTGCCAGCAGCCTAAGGACTAGTTCAGATACGCAGTATTTT.